The next 22 T cell receptor beta chains were all read from a single sample in a study of shared clonotypes between healthy human individuals. Profiling relied on immunoSEQ multiplex PCR, and the TCRdb table lists in-frame clones only, not all of them. The sample holds about 2 million clones, 85% to 95% seen once. The sequencing input was naive CD4+ T cells sorted from blood. As to subset: CD45RA+ positively selected. These receptors were taken from a man younger than 35 in good health.

The J gene is TRBJ1-3, the V gene TRBV28; the D gene is possibly TRBD1 (5 bases). Trimming pared 7 bases from V and 0 bases from J, leaving 10 bases between. This CDR3 is built from 14 residues. CDR1 MDHEN and CDR2 SYDVKM come from the germline V gene. The CDR3 loop reads CASNGGSSGNTIYF. CDR3 sequence (DNA): TGTGCCAGCAACGGGGGGTCCTCTGGAAACACCATATATTTT.

The CDR3 reads CASSWGGPYEQYF. CDR3 nucleotides: TGTGCCAGCAGCTGGGGGGGACCCTACGAGCAGTACTTC. J is TRBJ2-7 and V is TRBV7-9; TRBD2 matches at 7 bases. V lost 4 bases, J lost 2 bases, and 2 bases stayed unmatched. The germline CDR1 and CDR2 sequences are SEHNR and FQNEAQ (reference sequence). The CDR3 consists of 13 residues.

V usage is TRBV6-1 and J usage is TRBJ2-7; 8 nucleotides align to TRBD1. V was clipped by 2 bases and J by 7 bases; unmatched bases: 4. In germline, CDR1 is MNHNS, CDR2 SASEGT. There are 13 residues in the CDR3. CDR3 sequence reads: CASSERTGLEQYF. The CDR3 nucleotides read TGTGCCAGCAGTGAAAGGACAGGGCTTGAGCAGTACTTC.

Regarding this clone: The identical CDR3 is also encoded by other nucleotide sequences in the sample. The chain employs TRBV18 and TRBJ1-2, with 7 nucleotides matching TRBD1. CDR1 is KGHSH and CDR2 is LQKENI in the germline V gene. Germline trimming cut 4 bases from V and 3 bases from J; bases unmatched to any gene: 2. CDR3 length: 13 residues. CDR3 in DNA: TGTGCCAGCTCACATGGACAGGACTATGGCTACACCTTC. It encodes CASSHGQDYGYTF.

J is TRBJ2-2 and V is TRBV7-2; a possible D gene is TRBD1 (5 bases). Looked up from germline, CDR1 is SGHTA and CDR2 is FQGNSA. Trimming cost V 6 bases and J 1 base, with 12 bases left between them. The CDR3 is 15 residues long. The CDR3 DNA reads as TGTGCCAGCAGACGTAGACAGAAGAACACCGGGGAGCTGTTTTTT. Translation: CASRRRQKNTGELFF.

The chain recombines TRBV5-6 with TRBJ1-6; D is possibly TRBD1 (6 bases). The CDR3 runs to 16 residues. Germline loops: CDR1 SGHDT, CDR2 YYEEEE. The ends were cut back, 4 bases at V and 9 bases at J, with 20 bases in the middle. This chain's CDR3 is CASSPRGAGASSPLHF. The CDR3 DNA reads TGTGCCAGCAGCCCCCGCGGTGCAGGGGCCAGTTCACCCCTCCACTTT.

The rearrangement joins TRBV10-3 to TRBJ2-5, with 11 bases identical to TRBD2. After removal of 4 bases from V and 4 bases from J, the junction contained 11 bases not matched to a gene. Per germline, CDR1 ENHRY and CDR2 SYGVKD. The CDR3 is 17 residues long. CDR3 sequence: CAISAVVAGGPPETQYF. CDR3 in DNA: TGTGCCATCAGTGCTGTGGTAGCGGGGGGGCCTCCAGAGACCCAGTACTTC.

The chain uses TRBV2 and TRBJ1-6; weak D call: TRBD1 (6 bases). Germline CDR1 SNHLY, CDR2 FYNNEI. The CDR3 has 16 residues. Trimming took 6 bases from V and 0 from J, leaving 12 bases between them. The CDR3 here is CASSESTGSYNSPLHF. The CDR3 coding sequence is TGTGCCAGCAGCGAGTCGACAGGCTCCTATAATTCACCCCTCCACTTT.

V is TRBV21-1 and J is TRBJ1-2; whether TRBD1, the table's D call, matches the DNA was not checked. TRBV21-1 is assigned pseudogene status. The CDR3 contains 16 residues. The CDR3 protein is CASGHSRGGLDYGYTF. DNA for the CDR3: TGTGCCAGCGGGCATTCCCGAGGGGGCTTGGACTATGGCTACACCTTC.

This CDR3 reads CASSPRLGDTDTQYF. CDR3 nucleotide sequence: TGTGCCAGCAGCCCACGGTTGGGGGACACAGATACGCAGTATTTT. The chain uses TRBV9 and TRBJ2-3; either TRBD1 or TRBD2 may supply D (5 bases each). The ends were cut back, 4 bases at V and 2 bases at J, with 14 bases in the middle. Germline CDR1 reads SGDLS; CDR2 reads YYNGEE. This CDR3 is 15 amino acids long.

A single count supports this clone. The chain joins TRBV6-6 to TRBJ2-7, with no clear D. Germline loops: CDR1 MNHNY, CDR2 SVGAGI (reference sequence). The V and J ends lost 0 bases and 1 base respectively, with 7 bases between them. The CDR3 is 14 amino acids. CDR3 nucleotide sequence: TGTGCCAGCAGTTACTCGTATGAATCCTACGAGCAGTACTTC. It is translated as CASSYSYESYEQYF.

The chain is built from TRBV5-1 and TRBJ2-2; possibly TRBD1 or TRBD2 for D (5 bases each). The germline V and J ends were trimmed by 3 bases and 0 bases, with 9 bases remaining between them. Germline V CDR1 and CDR2: SGHRS, YFSETQ. The CDR3 sequence is 15 residues long. The CDR3 sequence is CASSSGRANTGELFF. CDR3 DNA: TGCGCCAGCAGCTCGGGACGGGCGAACACCGGGGAGCTGTTTTTT.

This chain joins TRBV10-3 and TRBJ2-3; the D gene is possibly TRBD1 (5 bases). The CDR3 spans 14 residues. The germline CDR1 and CDR2 sequences are ENHRY and SYGVKD. V was cut by 3 bases and J by 7 bases, with 14 bases left in between. The CDR3 protein is CAISEGRDQNTQYF. CDR3 bases: TGTGCCATCAGTGAAGGCAGGGATCAAAATACGCAGTATTTT.

CDR3 region: CASRYTGTGDGYTF. For the CDR3, the DNA is TGCGCCAGCAGATACACCGGGACAGGAGATGGCTACACCTTC. The chain carries TRBV5-1 and TRBJ1-2, with TRBD1 identical over 8 bases. Germline V gene data show CDR1 as SGHRS and CDR2 as YFSETQ. This CDR3 contains 14 residues. V was clipped by 5 bases and J by 6 bases; unmatched bases: 9. The variable domain in full, with the rest retrieved from reference TRBV5-1 and TRBJ1-2, is KAGVTQTPRYLIKTRGQQVTLSCSPISGHRSVSWYQQTPGQGLQFLFEYFSETQRNKGNFPGRFSGRQFSNSRSEMNVSTLELGDSALYLCASRYTGTGDGYTFGSGTRLTVV.

The chain joins TRBV9 to TRBJ2-1, with a tentative D call TRBD1 (6 bases). The CDR3 loop spans 14 amino acids. V lost 4 bases and J lost 1, with 9 bases in between. In germline, CDR1 is SGDLS, CDR2 YYNGEE. DNA for the CDR3: TGTGCCAGCAGCCCCCAGGGGTCCTACAATGAGCAGTTCTTC. Translation: CASSPQGSYNEQFF.

The CDR3 DNA follows: TGTGCCAGCAGCACACGATCGTCGGCAGCTGAGCAGTTCTTC. This codes for CASSTRSSAAEQFF. This chain links TRBV9 with TRBJ2-1, with no clear D. The CDR3 is 14 residues long. The ends were cut back, 4 bases at V and 9 bases at J, with 17 bases in the middle. Germline values: CDR1 SGDLS, CDR2 YYNGEE.

V usage is TRBV30 and J usage is TRBJ1-5; TRBD1 is a possible D gene (5 bases). V was trimmed by 1 base and J by 0 bases, leaving 16 bases between them. Germline V gives CDR1 GTSNPN, CDR2 SVGIG (reference sequence). CDR3 length: 17 amino acids. The CDR3 reads CAWSDPREWYSNQPQHF. Here the CDR3 DNA reads TGTGCCTGGAGTGACCCCAGGGAGTGGTATAGCAATCAGCCCCAGCATTTT.

The CDR3 here is CASTLYGQGHGYTF. CDR3 bases: TGTGCCAGCACCCTATACGGACAGGGACATGGCTACACCTTC. This rearrangement joins TRBV2 to TRBJ1-2; the match to TRBD1 covers 8 bases. There are 14 residues in the CDR3. Germline trimming cut 7 bases from V and 6 bases from J; bases unmatched to any gene: 10. CDR1 is SNHLY, CDR2 FYNNEI, per germline.

This chain joins TRBV5-1 and TRBJ2-3; 13 bases match TRBD2. J was trimmed by 5 bases and V by 3 bases; bases with no gene match: 6. Germline V gives CDR1 SGHRS, CDR2 YFSETQ. The CDR3 sequence is 16 residues long. Written as DNA, the CDR3 is TGCGCCAGCAGCTGGGGGACTAGCGGGGCGCAAGATACGCAGTATTTT. Its translation: CASSWGTSGAQDTQYF.

For the CDR3, the DNA is TGTGCCAGCAGCTTAGGAGGGCAGGGCCATGGCTACACCTTC. As protein: CASSLGGQGHGYTF. The chain recombines TRBV11-2 with TRBJ1-2; D possibly corresponds to TRBD1 (5 bases). V lost 1 base, J lost 6 bases, and 12 bases lay in between. The CDR3 contains 14 residues. Germline-derived CDR1 and CDR2 are SGHAT and FQNNGV. The full variable domain, its missing parts supplied by reference TRBV11-2 and TRBJ1-2, is EAGVAQSPRYKIIEKRQSVAFWCNPISGHATLYWYQQILGQGPKLLIQFQNNGVVDDSQLPKDRFSAERLKGVDSTLKIQPAKLEDSAVYLCASSLGGQGHGYTFGSGTRLTVV.

The chain uses TRBV18 and TRBJ1-1; 10 bases fit TRBD1. The CDR3 is 15 residues long. V lost 8 bases, J lost 4 bases, and 10 bases stayed unmatched. Germline V CDR1 and CDR2: KGHSH, LQKENI. The DNA of the CDR3 is TGTGCCAGCAGCCTCGGACAGGGGGTTGTCACTGAAGCTTTCTTT. It translates to CASSLGQGVVTEAFF.

The genes are TRBV20-1 and TRBJ2-5; tentative D call: TRBD1 (6 bases). Trimming left V 6 bases short and J 5 bases short, with 10 bases between. CDR3 length: 11 amino acids. Germline lookup yields CDR1 DFQATT and CDR2 SNEGSKA (reference sequence). The CDR3 is CSAATGETQYF. The CDR3 DNA reads as TGCAGTGCAGCAACAGGGGAGACCCAGTACTTC.